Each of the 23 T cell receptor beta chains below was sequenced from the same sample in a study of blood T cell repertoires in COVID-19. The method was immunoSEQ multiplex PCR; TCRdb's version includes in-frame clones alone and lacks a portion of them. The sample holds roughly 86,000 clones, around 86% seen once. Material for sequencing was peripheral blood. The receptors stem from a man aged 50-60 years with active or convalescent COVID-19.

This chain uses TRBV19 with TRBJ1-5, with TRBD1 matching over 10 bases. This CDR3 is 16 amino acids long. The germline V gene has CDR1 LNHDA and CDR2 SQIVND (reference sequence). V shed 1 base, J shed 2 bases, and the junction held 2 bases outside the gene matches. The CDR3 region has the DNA TGTGCCAGTAGTATAGGACAGGGGGCGCGCAATCAGCCCCAGCATTTT. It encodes CASSIGQGARNQPQHF.

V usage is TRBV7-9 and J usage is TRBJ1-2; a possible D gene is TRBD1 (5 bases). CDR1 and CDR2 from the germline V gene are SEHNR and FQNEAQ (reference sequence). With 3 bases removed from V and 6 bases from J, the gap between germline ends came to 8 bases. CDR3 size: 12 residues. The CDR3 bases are TGTGCCAGCAGCTTTATAGGGGATGGCTACACCTTC. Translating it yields CASSFIGDGYTF.

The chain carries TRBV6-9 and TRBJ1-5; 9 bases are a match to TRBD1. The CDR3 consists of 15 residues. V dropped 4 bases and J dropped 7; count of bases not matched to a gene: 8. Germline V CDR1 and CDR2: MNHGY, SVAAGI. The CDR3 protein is CASSCGTGKGQPQHF. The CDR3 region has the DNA TGTGCCAGCAGTTGCGGGACAGGGAAAGGCCAGCCCCAGCATTTT.

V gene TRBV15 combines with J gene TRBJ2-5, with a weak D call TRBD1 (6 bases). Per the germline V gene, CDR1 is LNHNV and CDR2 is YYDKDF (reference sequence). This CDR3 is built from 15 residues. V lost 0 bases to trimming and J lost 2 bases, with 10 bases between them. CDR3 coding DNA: TGTGCCACCAGCAGAGATCCGACAGGACAAGAGACCCAGTACTTC. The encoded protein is CATSRDPTGQETQYF.

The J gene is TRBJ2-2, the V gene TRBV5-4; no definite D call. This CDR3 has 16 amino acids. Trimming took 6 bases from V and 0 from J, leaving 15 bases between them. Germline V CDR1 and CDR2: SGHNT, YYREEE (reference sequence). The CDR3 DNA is TGTGCCAGCACCCCCTTGGGCACCGCGAACACCGGGGAGCTGTTTTTT. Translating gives CASTPLGTANTGELFF.

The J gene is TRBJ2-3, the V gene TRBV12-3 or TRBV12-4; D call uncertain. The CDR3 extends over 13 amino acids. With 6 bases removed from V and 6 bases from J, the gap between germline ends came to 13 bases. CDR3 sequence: CASSLDLGDTQYF. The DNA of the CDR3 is TGTGCCAGCAGCCTCGACCTAGGTGATACGCAGTATTTT.

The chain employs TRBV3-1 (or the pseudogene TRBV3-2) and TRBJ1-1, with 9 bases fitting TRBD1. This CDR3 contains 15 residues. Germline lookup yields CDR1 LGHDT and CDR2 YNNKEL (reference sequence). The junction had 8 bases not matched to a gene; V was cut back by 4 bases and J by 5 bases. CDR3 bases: TGTGCCAGCAGCCCCATCGACAGGGGGAGGACTGAAGCTTTCTTT. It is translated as CASSPIDRGRTEAFF.

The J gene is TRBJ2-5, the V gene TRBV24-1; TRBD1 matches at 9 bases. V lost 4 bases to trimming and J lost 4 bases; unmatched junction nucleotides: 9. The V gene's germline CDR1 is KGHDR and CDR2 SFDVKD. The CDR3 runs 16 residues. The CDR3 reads CATSDRGTGQTETQYF. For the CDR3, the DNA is TGTGCCACCAGTGACCGTGGGACAGGGCAAACAGAGACCCAGTACTTC.

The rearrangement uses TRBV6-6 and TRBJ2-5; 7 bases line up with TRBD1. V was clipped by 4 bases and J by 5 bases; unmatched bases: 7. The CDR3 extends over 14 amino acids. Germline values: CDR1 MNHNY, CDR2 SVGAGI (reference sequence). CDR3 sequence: CASSSNDRVETQYF. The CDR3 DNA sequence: TGTGCCAGCAGTTCCAACGACAGGGTGGAGACCCAGTACTTC.

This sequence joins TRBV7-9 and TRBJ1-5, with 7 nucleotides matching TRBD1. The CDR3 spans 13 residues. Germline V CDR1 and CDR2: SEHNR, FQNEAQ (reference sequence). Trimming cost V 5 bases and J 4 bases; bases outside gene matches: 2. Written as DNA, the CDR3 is TGTGCCAGCAGCACACAGGGGAATCAGCCCCAGCATTTT. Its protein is CASSTQGNQPQHF. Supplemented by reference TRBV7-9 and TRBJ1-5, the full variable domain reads DTGVSQNPRHKITKRGQNVTFRCDPISEHNRLYWYRQTLGQGPEFLTYFQNEAQLEKSRLLSDRFSAERPKGSFSTLEIQRTEQGDSAMYLCASSTQGNQPQHFGDGTRLSIL.

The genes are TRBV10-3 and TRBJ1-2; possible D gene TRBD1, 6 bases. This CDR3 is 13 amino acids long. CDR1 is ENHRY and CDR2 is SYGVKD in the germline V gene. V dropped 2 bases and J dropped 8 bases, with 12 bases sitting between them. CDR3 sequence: CAISELRTEGYTF. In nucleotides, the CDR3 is TGTGCCATCAGTGAGCTAAGGACAGAAGGCTACACCTTC.

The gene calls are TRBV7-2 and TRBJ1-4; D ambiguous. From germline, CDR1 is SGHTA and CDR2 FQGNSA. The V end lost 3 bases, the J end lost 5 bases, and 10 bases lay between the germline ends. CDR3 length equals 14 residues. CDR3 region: CASSFTRTNEKLFF. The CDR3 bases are TGTGCCAGCAGCTTTACCAGAACAAATGAAAAACTGTTTTTT. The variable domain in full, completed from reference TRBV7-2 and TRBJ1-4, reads GAGVSQSPSNKVTEKGKDVELRCDPISGHTALYWYRQSLGQGLEFLIYFQGNSAPDKSGLPSDRFSAERTGGSVSTLTIQRTQQEDSAVYLCASSFTRTNEKLFFGSGTQLSVL.

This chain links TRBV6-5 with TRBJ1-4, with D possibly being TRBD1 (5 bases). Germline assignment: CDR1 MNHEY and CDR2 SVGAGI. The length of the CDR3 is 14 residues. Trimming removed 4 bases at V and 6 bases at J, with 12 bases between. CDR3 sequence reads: CASSSFEGDEKLFF. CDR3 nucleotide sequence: TGTGCCAGCAGTTCATTTGAAGGGGATGAAAAACTGTTTTTT.

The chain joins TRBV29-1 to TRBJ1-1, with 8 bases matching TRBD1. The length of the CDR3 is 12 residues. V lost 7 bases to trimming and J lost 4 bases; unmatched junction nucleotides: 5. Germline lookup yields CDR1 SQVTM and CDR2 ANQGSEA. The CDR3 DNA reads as TGCAGCGCAGGACAGGGCGTCACTGAAGCTTTCTTT. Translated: CSAGQGVTEAFF.

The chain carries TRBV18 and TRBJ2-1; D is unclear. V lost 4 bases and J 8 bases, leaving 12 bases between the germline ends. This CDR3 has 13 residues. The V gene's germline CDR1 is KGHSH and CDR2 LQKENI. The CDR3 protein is CASSLGPRYEQFF. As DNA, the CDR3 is TGTGCCAGCTCACTCGGTCCCCGGTATGAGCAGTTCTTC.

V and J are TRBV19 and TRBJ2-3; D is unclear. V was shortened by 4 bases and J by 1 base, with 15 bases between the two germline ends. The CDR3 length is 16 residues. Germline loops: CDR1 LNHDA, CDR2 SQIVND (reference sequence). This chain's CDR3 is CASSRRGSWGTDTQYF. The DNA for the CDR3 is TGTGCCAGTAGTAGACGAGGAAGCTGGGGCACAGATACGCAGTATTTT.

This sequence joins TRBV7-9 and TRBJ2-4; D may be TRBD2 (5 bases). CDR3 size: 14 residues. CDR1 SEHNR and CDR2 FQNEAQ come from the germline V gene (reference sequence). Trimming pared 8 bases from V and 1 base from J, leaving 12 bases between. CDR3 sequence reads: CASGLTDAKNIQYF. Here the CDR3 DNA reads TGTGCCAGCGGACTGACGGATGCCAAAAACATTCAGTACTTC.

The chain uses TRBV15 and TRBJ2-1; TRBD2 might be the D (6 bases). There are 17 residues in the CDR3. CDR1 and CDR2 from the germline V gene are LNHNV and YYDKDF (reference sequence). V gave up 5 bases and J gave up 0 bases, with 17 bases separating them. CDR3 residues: CATSGGGGSSSYNEQFF. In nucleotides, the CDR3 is TGTGCCACCAGCGGGGGTGGGGGGTCGAGCTCCTACAATGAGCAGTTCTTC.

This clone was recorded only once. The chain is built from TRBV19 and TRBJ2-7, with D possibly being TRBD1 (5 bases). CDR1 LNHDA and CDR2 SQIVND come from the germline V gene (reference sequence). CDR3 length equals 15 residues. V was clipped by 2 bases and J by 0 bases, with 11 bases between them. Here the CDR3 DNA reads TGTGCCAGTAGTATAAAAGGACACCGCTCCTACGAGCAGTACTTC. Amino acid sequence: CASSIKGHRSYEQYF.

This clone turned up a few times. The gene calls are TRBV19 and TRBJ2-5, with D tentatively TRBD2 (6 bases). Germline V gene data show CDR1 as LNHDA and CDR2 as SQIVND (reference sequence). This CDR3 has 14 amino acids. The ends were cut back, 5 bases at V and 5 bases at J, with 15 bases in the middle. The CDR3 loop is CASSAGTRRETQYF. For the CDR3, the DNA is TGTGCCAGTAGTGCCGGGACTCGGAGGGAGACCCAGTACTTC. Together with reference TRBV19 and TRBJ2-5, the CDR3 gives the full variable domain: DGGITQSPKYLFRKEGQNVTLSCEQNLNHDAMYWYRQDPGQGLRLIYYSQIVNDFQKGDIAEGYSVSREKKESFPLTVTSAQKNPTAFYLCASSAGTRRETQYFGPGTRLLVL.

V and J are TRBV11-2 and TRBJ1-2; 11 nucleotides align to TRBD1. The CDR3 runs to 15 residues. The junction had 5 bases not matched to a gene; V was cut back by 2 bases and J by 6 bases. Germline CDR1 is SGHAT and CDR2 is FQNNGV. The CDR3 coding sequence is TGTGCCAGCAGCTTAACCGGGACAGGGGGGAATGGCTACACCTTC. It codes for CASSLTGTGGNGYTF.

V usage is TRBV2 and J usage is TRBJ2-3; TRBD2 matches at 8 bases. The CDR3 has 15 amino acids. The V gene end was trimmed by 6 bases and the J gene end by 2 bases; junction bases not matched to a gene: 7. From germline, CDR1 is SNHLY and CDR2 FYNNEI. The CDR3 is CASRKGLGITDTQYF. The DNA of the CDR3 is TGTGCCAGCAGGAAGGGACTAGGAATCACAGATACGCAGTATTTT.

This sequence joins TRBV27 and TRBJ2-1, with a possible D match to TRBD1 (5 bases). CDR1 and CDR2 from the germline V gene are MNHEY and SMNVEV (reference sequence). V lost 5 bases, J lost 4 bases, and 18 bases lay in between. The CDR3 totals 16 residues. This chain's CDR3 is CASSPLASTEYNEQFF. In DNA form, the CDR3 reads TGTGCCAGCAGTCCGCTCGCTTCGACAGAATACAATGAGCAGTTCTTC.